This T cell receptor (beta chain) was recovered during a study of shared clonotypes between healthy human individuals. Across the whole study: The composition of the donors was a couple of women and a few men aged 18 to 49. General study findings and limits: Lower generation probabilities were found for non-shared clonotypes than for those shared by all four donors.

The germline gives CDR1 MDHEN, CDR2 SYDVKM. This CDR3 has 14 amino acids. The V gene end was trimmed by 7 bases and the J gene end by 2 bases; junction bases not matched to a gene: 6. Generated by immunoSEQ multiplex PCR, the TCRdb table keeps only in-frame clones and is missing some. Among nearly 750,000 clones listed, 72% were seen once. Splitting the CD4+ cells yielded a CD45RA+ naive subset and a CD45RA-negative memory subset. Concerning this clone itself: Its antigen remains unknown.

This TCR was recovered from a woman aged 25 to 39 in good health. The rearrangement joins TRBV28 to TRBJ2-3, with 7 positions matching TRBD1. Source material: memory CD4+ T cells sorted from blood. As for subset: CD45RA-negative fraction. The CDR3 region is CASISGQSTDTQYF. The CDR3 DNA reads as TGTGCCAGCATCTCGGGACAGTCCACAGATACGCAGTATTTT.